Here is one T cell receptor (beta chain) with its context. This sample was taken from a study of CD8 T cells in Susac syndrome. Deletions cut 4 bases from V and 10 bases from J, with 10 bases between. The CDR3 is made up of 11 amino acids. From germline, CDR1 is SEHNR and CDR2 FQNEAQ (reference sequence). A quantity of about 0.5 to 1 ug RNA underwent reverse transcription using random hexamers. The immunoSEQ assay covered 54 Vbeta and 13 Jbeta segments for CDR3. A single record per CDR3 protein comes from TCRdb applying MiXCR to the immunoSEQ multiplex PCR reads. Of about 130,000 distinct CDR3 sequences in the sample, 90% to 95% were seen once. TEMRA cells were FACS-enriched, with CD8+ and CD4+ T cells isolated negatively.

The rearrangement joins TRBV7-9 to TRBJ1-1; D is perhaps TRBD1 (5 bases). This receptor was taken from a human donor with multiple sclerosis. The source material was CD8+ T cells from PBMCs. The CDR3 sequence is CASSYQGVAFF. In nucleotides, the CDR3 is TGTGCCAGCAGCTACCAGGGTGTAGCTTTCTTT.